Here is one TCR beta chain with its context. This sample is drawn from a study of blood T cell repertoires in COVID-19. Across the whole study: The analysed material was cDNA or gDNA that came from T cells, B-cell-depleted T cells, or PBMCs.

The protocol was immunoSEQ multiplex PCR, while the TCRdb copy is restricted to in-frame clones and leaves out a portion. The table shows a few hundred thousand clones, with 85% occurring only once. Sample: peripheral blood. This receptor was identified in a man in his forties or fifties with acute or convalescent COVID-19.

Here the CDR3 DNA reads TGTGCCAGTAGTATGATCGTCGGAGGAAACATTCAGTACTTC. Its protein product is CASSMIVGGNIQYF. V is TRBV19 and J is TRBJ2-4; weak D call: TRBD2 (5 bases). From germline, CDR1 is LNHDA and CDR2 SQIVND (reference sequence). The V and J ends lost 3 bases and 6 bases respectively, with 12 bases between them. CDR3 size: 14 residues. Full variable domain (rest looked up from reference TRBV19 and TRBJ2-4): DGGITQSPKYLFRKEGQNVTLSCEQNLNHDAMYWYRQDPGQGLRLIYYSQIVNDFQKGDIAEGYSVSREKKESFPLTVTSAQKNPTAFYLCASSMIVGGNIQYFGAGTRLSVL.